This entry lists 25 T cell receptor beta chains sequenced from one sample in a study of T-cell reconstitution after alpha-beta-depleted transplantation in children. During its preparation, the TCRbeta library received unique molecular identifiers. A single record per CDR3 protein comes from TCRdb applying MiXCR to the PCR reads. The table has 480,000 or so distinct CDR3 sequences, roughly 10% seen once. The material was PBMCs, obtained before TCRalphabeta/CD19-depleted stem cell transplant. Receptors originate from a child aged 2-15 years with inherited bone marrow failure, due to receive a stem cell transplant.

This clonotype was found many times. For the CDR3, the DNA is TGCGCCAGCAGCTTTGGGACAGGGTACGGGGGCGAGCAGTACTTC. The encoded protein is CASSFGTGYGGEQYF. The rearrangement links TRBV5-1 to TRBJ2-7; 9 bases agree with TRBD1. J lost 6 bases, V lost 2 bases, and 9 bases had no gene match. From germline, CDR1 is SGHRS and CDR2 YFSETQ. The CDR3 totals 15 residues.

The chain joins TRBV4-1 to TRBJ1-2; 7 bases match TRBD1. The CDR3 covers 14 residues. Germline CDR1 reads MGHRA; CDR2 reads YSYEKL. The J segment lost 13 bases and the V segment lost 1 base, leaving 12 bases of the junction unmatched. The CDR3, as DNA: TGCGCCAGCAGCCAAGTGCTTAATTTCAGGGGGGCCACCTTC. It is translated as CASSQVLNFRGATF.

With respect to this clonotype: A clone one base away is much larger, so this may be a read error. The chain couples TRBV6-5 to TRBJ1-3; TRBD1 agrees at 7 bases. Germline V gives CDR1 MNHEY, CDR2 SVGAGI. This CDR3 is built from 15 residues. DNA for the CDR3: TGTGCCAGCAGTTATGGACCGGACAGGACAGACACCATACATTTT. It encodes CASSYGPDRTDTIHF.

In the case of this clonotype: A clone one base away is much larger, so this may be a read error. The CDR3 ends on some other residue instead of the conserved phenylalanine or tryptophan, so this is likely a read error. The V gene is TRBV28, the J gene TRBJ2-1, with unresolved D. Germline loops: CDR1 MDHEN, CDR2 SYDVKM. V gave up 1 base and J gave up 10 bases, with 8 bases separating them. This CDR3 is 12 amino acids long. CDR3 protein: CASSLFIEEQFC. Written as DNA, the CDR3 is TGTGCCAGCAGTTTATTTATCGAAGAGCAGTTCTGC.

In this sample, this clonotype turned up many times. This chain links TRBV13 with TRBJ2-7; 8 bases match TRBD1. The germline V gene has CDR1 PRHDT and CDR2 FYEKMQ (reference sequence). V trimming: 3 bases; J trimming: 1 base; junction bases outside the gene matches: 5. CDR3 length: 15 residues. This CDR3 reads CASSFDRGLSYEQYF. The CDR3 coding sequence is TGTGCCAGCAGCTTCGACAGGGGCCTTTCCTACGAGCAGTACTTC.

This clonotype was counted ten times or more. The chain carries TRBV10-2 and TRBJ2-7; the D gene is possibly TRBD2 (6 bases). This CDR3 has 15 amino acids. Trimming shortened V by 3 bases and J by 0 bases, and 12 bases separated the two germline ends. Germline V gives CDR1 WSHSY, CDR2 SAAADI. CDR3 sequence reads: CASSERGRSSYEQYF. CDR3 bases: TGCGCCAGCAGTGAAAGAGGGAGGAGCTCCTACGAGCAGTACTTC.

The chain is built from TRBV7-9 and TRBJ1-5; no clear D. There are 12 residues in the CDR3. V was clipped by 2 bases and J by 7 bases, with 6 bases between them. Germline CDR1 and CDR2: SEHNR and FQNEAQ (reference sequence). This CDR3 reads CASSLNVQPQHF. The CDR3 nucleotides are TGTGCCAGCAGCTTAAACGTCCAGCCCCAGCATTTT.

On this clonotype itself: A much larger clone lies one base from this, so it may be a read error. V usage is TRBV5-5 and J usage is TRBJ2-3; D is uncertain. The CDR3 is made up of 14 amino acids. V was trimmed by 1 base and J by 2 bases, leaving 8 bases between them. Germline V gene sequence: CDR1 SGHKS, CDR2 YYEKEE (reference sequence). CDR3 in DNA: TGTGCCAGCAGCTTGCTGGAGACCACAGATACGCAGTATTTT. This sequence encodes CASSLLETTDTQYF.

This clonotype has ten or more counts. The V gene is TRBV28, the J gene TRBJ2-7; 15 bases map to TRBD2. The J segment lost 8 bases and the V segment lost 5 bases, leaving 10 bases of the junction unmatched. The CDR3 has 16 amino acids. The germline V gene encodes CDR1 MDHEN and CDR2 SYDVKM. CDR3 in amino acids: CASSNRRTSGRAQQYF. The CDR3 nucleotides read TGTGCCAGCAGTAATAGAAGGACTAGCGGGAGGGCCCAGCAGTACTTC.

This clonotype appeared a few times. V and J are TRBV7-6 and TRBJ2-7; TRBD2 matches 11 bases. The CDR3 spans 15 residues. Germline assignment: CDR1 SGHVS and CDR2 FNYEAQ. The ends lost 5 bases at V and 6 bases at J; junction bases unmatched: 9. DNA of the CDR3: TGTGCCAGCAGCCCAGATAGCGGGAGGGCCGTCGAGCAGTACTTC. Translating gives CASSPDSGRAVEQYF.

This chain's CDR3 is CASSLLSGAPHEQYF. In DNA form, the CDR3 reads TGTGCCAGCAGTTTATTGTCGGGAGCGCCCCACGAGCAGTACTTC. The chain joins TRBV28 to TRBJ2-7; a weak D match, TRBD2 (6 bases). The CDR3 is 15 amino acids. Trimming cost V 1 base and J 5 bases, with 15 bases left between them. The V gene's germline CDR1 is MDHEN and CDR2 SYDVKM.

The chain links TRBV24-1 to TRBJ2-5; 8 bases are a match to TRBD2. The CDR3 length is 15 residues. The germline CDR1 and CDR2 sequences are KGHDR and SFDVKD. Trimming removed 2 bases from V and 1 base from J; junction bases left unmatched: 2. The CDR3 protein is CATSDSGLAQETQYF. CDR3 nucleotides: TGTGCCACCAGTGATTCAGGACTAGCCCAAGAGACCCAGTACTTC.

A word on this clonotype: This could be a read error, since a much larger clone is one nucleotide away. DNA of the CDR3: TGCAGCGTTGAAAGGGTCCGCGATACGCTGTATTTT. It translates to CSVERVRDTLYF. V gene TRBV29-1 combines with J gene TRBJ2-3; D is unresolved. In germline, CDR1 is SQVTM, CDR2 ANQGSEA. This CDR3 has 12 amino acids.

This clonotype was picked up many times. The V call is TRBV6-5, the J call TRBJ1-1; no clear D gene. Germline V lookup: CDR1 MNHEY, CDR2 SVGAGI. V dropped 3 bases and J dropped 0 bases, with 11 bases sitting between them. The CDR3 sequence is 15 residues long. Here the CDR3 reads CASSYSIGMNTEAFF. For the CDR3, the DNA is TGTGCCAGCAGTTATAGTATAGGAATGAACACTGAAGCTTTCTTT.

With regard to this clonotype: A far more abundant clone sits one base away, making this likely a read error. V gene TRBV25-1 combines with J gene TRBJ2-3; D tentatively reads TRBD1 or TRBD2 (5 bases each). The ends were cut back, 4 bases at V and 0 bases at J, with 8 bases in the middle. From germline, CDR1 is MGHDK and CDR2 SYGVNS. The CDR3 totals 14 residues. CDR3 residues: CASSVGASTDTQYF. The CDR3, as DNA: TGTGCCAGCAGTGTCGGGGCCAGCACAGATACGCAGTATTTT.

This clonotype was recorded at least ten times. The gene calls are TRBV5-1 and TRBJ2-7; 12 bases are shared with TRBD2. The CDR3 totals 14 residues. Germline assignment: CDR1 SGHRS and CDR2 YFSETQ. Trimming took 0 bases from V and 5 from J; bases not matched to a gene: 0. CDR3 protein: CASSLGLAGDEQYF. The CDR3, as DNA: TGCGCCAGCAGCTTGGGACTAGCGGGAGACGAGCAGTACTTC.

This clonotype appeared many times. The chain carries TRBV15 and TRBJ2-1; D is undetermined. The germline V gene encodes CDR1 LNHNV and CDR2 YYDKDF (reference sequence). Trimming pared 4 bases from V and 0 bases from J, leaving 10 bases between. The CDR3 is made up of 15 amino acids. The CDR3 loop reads CATSTDGSSYNEQFF. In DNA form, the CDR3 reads TGTGCCACCAGCACCGACGGAAGCTCCTACAATGAGCAGTTCTTC.

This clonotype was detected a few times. The CDR3 sequence: CASFDGTGGPAGELFF. The CDR3 nucleotides are TGTGCCAGTTTCGACGGGACAGGGGGCCCCGCCGGGGAGCTGTTTTTT. The rearrangement uses TRBV12-3 or TRBV12-4 and TRBJ2-2; TRBD1 agrees at 12 bases. CDR3 length: 16 amino acids. J gave up 6 bases and V 9 bases, and 11 bases lay outside the gene matches.

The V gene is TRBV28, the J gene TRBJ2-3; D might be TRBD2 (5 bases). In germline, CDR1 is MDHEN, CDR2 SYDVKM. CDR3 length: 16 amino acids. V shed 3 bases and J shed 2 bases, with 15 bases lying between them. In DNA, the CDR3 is TGTGCCAGCAGTTTTATGCCAGCGGAAGACACAGATACGCAGTATTTT. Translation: CASSFMPAEDTDTQYF. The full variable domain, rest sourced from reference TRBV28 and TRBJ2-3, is DVKVTQSSRYLVKRTGEKVFLECVQDMDHENMFWYRQDPGLGLRLIYFSYDVKMKEKGDIPEGYSVSREKKERFSLILESASTNQTSMYLCASSFMPAEDTDTQYFGPGTRLTVL.

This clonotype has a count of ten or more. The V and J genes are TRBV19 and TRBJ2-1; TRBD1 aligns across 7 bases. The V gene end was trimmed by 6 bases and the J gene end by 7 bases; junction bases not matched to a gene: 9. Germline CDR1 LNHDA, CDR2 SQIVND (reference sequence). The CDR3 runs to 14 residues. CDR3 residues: CASRPGQWLNEQFF. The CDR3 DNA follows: TGTGCCAGTAGGCCGGGACAGTGGTTGAATGAGCAGTTCTTC.

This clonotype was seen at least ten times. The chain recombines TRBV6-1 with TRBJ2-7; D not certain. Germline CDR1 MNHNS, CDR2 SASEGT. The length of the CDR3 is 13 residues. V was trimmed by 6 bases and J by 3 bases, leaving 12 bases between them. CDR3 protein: CASSHGSHYEQYF. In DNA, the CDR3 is TGTGCCAGCAGCCACGGATCCCACTACGAGCAGTACTTC.

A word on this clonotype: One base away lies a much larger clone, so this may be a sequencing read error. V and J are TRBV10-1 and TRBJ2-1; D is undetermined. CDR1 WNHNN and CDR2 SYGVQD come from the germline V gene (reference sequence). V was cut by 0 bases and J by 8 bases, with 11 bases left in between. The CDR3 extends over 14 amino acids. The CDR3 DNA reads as TGCGCCAGCAGTGAGTCGCAAGACCAGGATGAGCAGTTCTTC. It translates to CASSESQDQDEQFF.

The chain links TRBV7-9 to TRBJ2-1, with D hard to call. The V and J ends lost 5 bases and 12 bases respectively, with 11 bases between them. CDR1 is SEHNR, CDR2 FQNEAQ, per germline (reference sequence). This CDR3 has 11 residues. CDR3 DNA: TGTGCCAGCAGCGCGAGCGACGGGCAGTTCTTC. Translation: CASSASDGQFF.

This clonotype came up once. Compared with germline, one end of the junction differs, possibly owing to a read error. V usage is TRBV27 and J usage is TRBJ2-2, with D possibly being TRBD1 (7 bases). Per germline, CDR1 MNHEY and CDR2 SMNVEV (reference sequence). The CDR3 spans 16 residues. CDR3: CASSFYRGGNTGQLFF. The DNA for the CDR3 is TGTGCCAGCAGTTTTTACAGGGGCGGGAACACCGGGCAGCTGTTTTTT.

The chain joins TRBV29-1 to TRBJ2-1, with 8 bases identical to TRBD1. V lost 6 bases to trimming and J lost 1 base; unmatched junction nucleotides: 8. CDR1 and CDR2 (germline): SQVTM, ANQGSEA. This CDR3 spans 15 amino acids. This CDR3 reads CSVAPGQVSYNEQFF. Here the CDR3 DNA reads TGCAGCGTCGCCCCGGGACAGGTGTCCTACAATGAGCAGTTCTTC.